The next 14 T cell receptor beta chains were all read from a single sample in a study of T cell responses to AZD1222 COVID-19 vaccine. Here immunoSEQ multiplex PCR was the method, and the copy in TCRdb shows in-frame clones only, minus some. The table lists fewer than 150,000 clones, 80% to 95% of them singletons. Sequencing was performed on peripheral blood, taken on day 0 of AZD1222 vaccination. The source of these receptors is an adult in good health.

This clone was observed once. The gene calls are TRBV28 and TRBJ2-7, with a weak D call TRBD2 (6 bases). The length of the CDR3 is 16 residues. Per the germline V gene, CDR1 is MDHEN and CDR2 is SYDVKM. Trimming cost V 5 bases and J 0 bases, with 17 bases left between them. CDR3 DNA: TGTGCCAGCAGTAAGAACCGGGACTCCGACTCCTACGAGCAGTACTTC. Amino acids: CASSKNRDSDSYEQYF.

The chain recombines TRBV9 with TRBJ2-1, with a possible D match to TRBD2 (6 bases). Trimming took off 0 bases at V and 0 bases at J, with 16 bases between the two ends. The CDR3 length is 18 residues. Looked up from germline, CDR1 is SGDLS and CDR2 is YYNGEE. CDR3 amino acids: CASSVEVGGRSSYNEQFF. The CDR3 coding sequence is TGTGCCAGCAGCGTAGAGGTTGGGGGGAGAAGCTCCTACAATGAGCAGTTCTTC.

The chain has TRBV18 and TRBJ1-6; no reliable D call. The CDR3 covers 16 residues. Per the germline V gene, CDR1 is KGHSH and CDR2 is LQKENI. Trimming took 0 bases from V and 7 from J, leaving 13 bases between them. In DNA form, the CDR3 reads TGTGCCAGCTCACCACCTCTCGGCAGGCCCAATTCACCCCTCCACTTT. This codes for CASSPPLGRPNSPLHF.

The V call is TRBV28, the J call TRBJ1-2; no clear D gene. V gave up 5 bases and J gave up 0 bases, with 7 bases separating them. CDR1 and CDR2 from the germline V gene are MDHEN and SYDVKM. The CDR3 length is 13 residues. CDR3 amino acids: CASSLLANYGYTF. CDR3 nucleotides: TGTGCCAGCAGTCTTCTAGCTAACTATGGCTACACCTTC.

The rearrangement links TRBV18 to TRBJ2-7, with 12 bases lining up with TRBD2. This CDR3 contains 13 residues. Germline trimming cut 6 bases from V and 7 bases from J; bases unmatched to any gene: 4. Germline assignment: CDR1 KGHSH and CDR2 LQKENI. CDR3 DNA sequence: TGTGCCAGCTCGTCCACTAGCGGGAGGGAGCAGTACTTC. Amino acids: CASSSTSGREQYF.

The V call is TRBV11-2, the J call TRBJ2-2; possible D gene TRBD2, 7 bases. The CDR3 is 14 residues long. Germline assignment: CDR1 SGHAT and CDR2 FQNNGV. V was pared by 5 bases and J by 8 bases, with 15 bases between. The CDR3 nucleotides are TGTGCCAGCAGCCCCCCCGGGGGGCCAGGGGAGCTGTTTTTT. This sequence encodes CASSPPGGPGELFF.

The chain links TRBV5-1 to TRBJ2-5; a possible D gene is TRBD2 (5 bases). Per the germline V gene, CDR1 is SGHRS and CDR2 is YFSETQ. This CDR3 comprises 14 residues. Trimming removed 4 bases from V and 4 bases from J, with 14 bases in between. The DNA of the CDR3 is TGCGCCAGCAGCATTTTAGGGAGTAGAGAGACCCAGTACTTC. It translates to CASSILGSRETQYF. Filled out from reference TRBV5-1 and TRBJ2-5, the complete variable domain reads KAGVTQTPRYLIKTRGQQVTLSCSPISGHRSVSWYQQTPGQGLQFLFEYFSETQRNKGNFPGRFSGRQFSNSRSEMNVSTLELGDSALYLCASSILGSRETQYFGPGTRLLVL.

The rearrangement joins TRBV11-2 to TRBJ2-3, with D perhaps matching TRBD2 (5 bases). CDR1 and CDR2 (germline): SGHAT, FQNNGV. There are 15 residues in the CDR3. V lost 3 bases and J 1 base, leaving 11 bases between the germline ends. The CDR3 coding sequence is TGTGCCAGCAGCTTCCGAGGGCTTGGCACAGATACGCAGTATTTT. Translated, it gives CASSFRGLGTDTQYF.

The gene calls are TRBV19 and TRBJ2-7, with 8 bases aligning to TRBD1. This CDR3 is built from 13 residues. With V trimmed by 4 bases and J by 6 bases, 5 bases remained unmatched. Germline CDR1 LNHDA, CDR2 SQIVND (reference sequence). The CDR3 here is CASSSRTGGEQYF. For the CDR3, the DNA is TGTGCCAGTAGTAGCCGAACAGGGGGCGAGCAGTACTTC.

The CDR3 is CAISEAGKNTEAFF. For the CDR3, the DNA is TGTGCCATCAGTGAGGCAGGGAAGAACACTGAAGCTTTCTTT. The chain combines TRBV10-3 with TRBJ1-1; tentative D call: TRBD1 (5 bases). V was clipped by 2 bases and J by 1 base, with 8 bases between them. The CDR3 runs 14 residues. CDR1 and CDR2 from the germline V gene are ENHRY and SYGVKD.

The chain employs TRBV27 and TRBJ1-1; no clear D. The V end was cut by 4 bases, the J end by 6 bases, with 18 bases between. This CDR3 is built from 15 residues. Germline CDR1 reads MNHEY; CDR2 reads SMNVEV (reference sequence). The CDR3 protein is CASSSSFTFGAEAFF. CDR3 nucleotide sequence: TGTGCCAGCAGTTCCTCATTTACATTTGGGGCTGAAGCTTTCTTT.

V usage is TRBV7-2 and J usage is TRBJ1-1; D may be TRBD1 (6 bases). The CDR3 is made up of 13 amino acids. V lost 2 bases to trimming and J lost 5 bases, with 9 bases between them. Germline-derived CDR1 and CDR2 are SGHTA and FQGNSA. The chain's CDR3 is CASSLRGGTEAFF. As DNA, the CDR3 is TGTGCCAGCAGCTTAAGAGGGGGGACTGAAGCTTTCTTT.

This chain connects TRBV30 to TRBJ2-1, with no clear D. Per the germline V gene, CDR1 is GTSNPN and CDR2 is SVGIG (reference sequence). The CDR3 is 12 residues long. Trimming shortened V by 0 bases and J by 8 bases, and 8 bases separated the two germline ends. CDR3 protein: CAWSVHGYEQFF. The CDR3 DNA sequence: TGTGCCTGGAGTGTACATGGGTATGAGCAGTTCTTC.

The rearrangement links TRBV18 to TRBJ1-1; D perhaps matches TRBD1 (5 bases). CDR1 and CDR2 from the germline V gene are KGHSH and LQKENI. This CDR3 is built from 15 residues. V was clipped by 0 bases and J by 1 base, with 9 bases between them. The CDR3 spells CASSPPRASNTEAFF. For the CDR3, the DNA is TGTGCCAGCTCACCACCCAGGGCCTCGAACACTGAAGCTTTCTTT.